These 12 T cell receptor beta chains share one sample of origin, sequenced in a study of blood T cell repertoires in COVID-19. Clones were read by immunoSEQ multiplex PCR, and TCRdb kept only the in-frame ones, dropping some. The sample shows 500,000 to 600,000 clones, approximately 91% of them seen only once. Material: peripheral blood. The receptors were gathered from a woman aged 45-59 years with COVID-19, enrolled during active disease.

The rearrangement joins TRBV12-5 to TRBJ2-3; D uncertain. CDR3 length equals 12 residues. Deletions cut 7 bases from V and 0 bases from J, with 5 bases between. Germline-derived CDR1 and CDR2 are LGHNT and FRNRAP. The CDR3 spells CASAGSTDTQYF. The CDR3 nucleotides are TGTGCTAGTGCCGGGAGCACAGATACGCAGTATTTT.

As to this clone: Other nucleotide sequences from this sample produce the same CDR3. This CDR3 reads CASSIDLAGAYEQYF. The CDR3 bases are TGTGCCAGTAGTATAGATCTGGCAGGGGCTTACGAGCAGTACTTC. The gene calls are TRBV19 and TRBJ2-7; the D gene is possibly TRBD1 (6 bases). The germline gives CDR1 LNHDA, CDR2 SQIVND (reference sequence). The CDR3 has 15 residues. Trimming left V 0 bases short and J 4 bases short, with 13 bases between.

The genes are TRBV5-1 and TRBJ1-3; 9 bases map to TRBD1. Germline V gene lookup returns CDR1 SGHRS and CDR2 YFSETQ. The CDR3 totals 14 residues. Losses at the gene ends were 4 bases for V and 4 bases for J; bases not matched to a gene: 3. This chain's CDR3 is CASSPTGGGNTIYF. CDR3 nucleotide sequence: TGCGCCAGCAGCCCGACAGGGGGAGGAAACACCATATATTTT.

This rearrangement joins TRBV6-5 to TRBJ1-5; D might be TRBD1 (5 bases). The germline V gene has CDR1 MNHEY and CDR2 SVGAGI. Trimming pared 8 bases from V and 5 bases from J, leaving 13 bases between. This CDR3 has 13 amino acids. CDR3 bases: TGTGCCAGCGGATTGGGGGGGGATCAGCCCCAGCATTTT. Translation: CASGLGGDQPQHF.

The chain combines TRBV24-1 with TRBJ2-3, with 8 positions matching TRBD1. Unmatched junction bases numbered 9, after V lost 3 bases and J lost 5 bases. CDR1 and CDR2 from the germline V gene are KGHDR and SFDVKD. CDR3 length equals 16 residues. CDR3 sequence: CATSDGGRGQRDTQYF. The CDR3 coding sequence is TGTGCCACCAGTGATGGTGGCAGGGGGCAAAGAGATACGCAGTATTTT.

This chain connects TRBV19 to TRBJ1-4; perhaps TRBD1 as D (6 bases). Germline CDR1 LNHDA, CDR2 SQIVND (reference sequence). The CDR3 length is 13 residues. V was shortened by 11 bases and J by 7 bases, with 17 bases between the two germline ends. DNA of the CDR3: TGTGCCTCGGGGGGGCATTCGCGTGAAAAACTGTTTTTT. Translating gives CASGGHSREKLFF.

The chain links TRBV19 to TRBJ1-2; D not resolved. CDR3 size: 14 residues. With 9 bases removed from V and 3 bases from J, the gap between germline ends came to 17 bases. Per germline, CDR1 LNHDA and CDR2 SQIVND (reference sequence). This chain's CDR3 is CASRTGKGDYGYTF. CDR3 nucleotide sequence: TGTGCCAGCCGTACGGGGAAGGGAGACTATGGCTACACCTTC.

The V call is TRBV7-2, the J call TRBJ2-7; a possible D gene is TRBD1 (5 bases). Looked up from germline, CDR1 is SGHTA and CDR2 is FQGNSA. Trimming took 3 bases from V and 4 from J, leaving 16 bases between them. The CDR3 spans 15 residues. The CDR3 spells CASSLTTQGLYEQYF. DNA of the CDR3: TGTGCCAGCAGCTTGACCACCCAGGGCCTTTACGAGCAGTACTTC. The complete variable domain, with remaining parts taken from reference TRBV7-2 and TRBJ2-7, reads GAGVSQSPSNKVTEKGKDVELRCDPISGHTALYWYRQSLGQGLEFLIYFQGNSAPDKSGLPSDRFSAERTGGSVSTLTIQRTQQEDSAVYLCASSLTTQGLYEQYFGPGTRLTVT.

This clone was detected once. The CDR3 sequence: CASSHYMDRPAGELFF. The DNA of the CDR3 is TGTGCCAGTAGCCACTACATGGACAGGCCCGCCGGGGAGCTGTTTTTT. The genes are TRBV19 and TRBJ2-2; 7 bases are a match to TRBD1. The CDR3 consists of 16 residues. The V and J ends lost 6 bases and 6 bases, in that order; junction bases with no gene match: 13. From germline, CDR1 is LNHDA and CDR2 SQIVND (reference sequence).

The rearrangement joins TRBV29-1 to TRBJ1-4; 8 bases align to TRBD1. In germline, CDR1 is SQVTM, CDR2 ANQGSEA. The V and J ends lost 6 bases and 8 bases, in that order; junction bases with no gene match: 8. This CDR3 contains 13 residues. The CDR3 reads CSVLRTGNEKLFF. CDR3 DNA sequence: TGCAGCGTATTACGGACAGGGAACGAAAAACTGTTTTTT.

This chain's CDR3 is CASTMGLAWGSGYNEQFF. The CDR3 DNA reads TGTGCCAGTACCATGGGGCTAGCGTGGGGATCTGGCTACAATGAGCAGTTCTTC. The rearrangement joins TRBV19 to TRBJ2-1, with a possible D match to TRBD2 (6 bases). The CDR3 is 18 residues long. Germline CDR1 LNHDA, CDR2 SQIVND (reference sequence). Trimming shortened V by 7 bases and J by 3 bases, and 25 bases separated the two germline ends.

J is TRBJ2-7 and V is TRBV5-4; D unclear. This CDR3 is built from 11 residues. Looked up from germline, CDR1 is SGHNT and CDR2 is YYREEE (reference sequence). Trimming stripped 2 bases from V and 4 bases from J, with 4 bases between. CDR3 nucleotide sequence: TGTGCCAGCAGCTTTGAGTACGAGCAGTACTTC. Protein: CASSFEYEQYF.